The text below deals with one T cell receptor (beta chain). Its antigen is currently unknown. Trimming shortened V by 10 bases and J by 0 bases, and 9 bases separated the two germline ends. The CDR3 has 12 residues. Germline values: CDR1 MNHNS, CDR2 SASEGT. This record comes from a study of response to subunit inactivated influenza vaccine. One entry per CDR3 protein results from TCRdb running MiXCR on the RT-PCR reads. The table has just over 300,000 distinct CDR3 sequences, about a fifth seen once. Overall study results and limits: Authors suggested few new T cells are recruited by each seasonal influenza vaccination.

The TCR sequence derives from a man between 45 and 75 years old who received an inactivated influenza vaccine. The chain has TRBV6-1 and TRBJ2-5; D ambiguous. Source: PBMCs from blood, taken less than 22 months after vaccination. In DNA form, the CDR3 reads TGTGCCACCTCAGCGTACCAAGAGACCCAGTACTTC. Its protein product is CATSAYQETQYF.